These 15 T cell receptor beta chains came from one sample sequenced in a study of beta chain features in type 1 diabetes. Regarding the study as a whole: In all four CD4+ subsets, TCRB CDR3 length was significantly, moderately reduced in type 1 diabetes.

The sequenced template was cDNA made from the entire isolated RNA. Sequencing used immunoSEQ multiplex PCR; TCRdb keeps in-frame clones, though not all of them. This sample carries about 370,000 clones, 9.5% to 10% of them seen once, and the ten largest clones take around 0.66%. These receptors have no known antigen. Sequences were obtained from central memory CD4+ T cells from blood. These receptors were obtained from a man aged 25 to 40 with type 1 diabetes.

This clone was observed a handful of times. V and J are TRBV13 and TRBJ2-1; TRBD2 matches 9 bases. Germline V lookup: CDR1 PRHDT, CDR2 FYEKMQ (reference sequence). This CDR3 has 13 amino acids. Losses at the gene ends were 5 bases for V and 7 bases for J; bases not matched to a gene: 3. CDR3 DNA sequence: TGTGCCAGCAGCCGGCGGGGGGGTAATGAGCAGTTCTTC. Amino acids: CASSRRGGNEQFF. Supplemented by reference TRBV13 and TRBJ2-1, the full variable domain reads AAGVIQSPRHLIKEKRETATLKCYPIPRHDTVYWYQQGPGQDPQFLISFYEKMQSDKGSIPDRFSAQQFSDYHSELNMSSLELGDSALYFCASSRRGGNEQFFGPGTRLTVL.

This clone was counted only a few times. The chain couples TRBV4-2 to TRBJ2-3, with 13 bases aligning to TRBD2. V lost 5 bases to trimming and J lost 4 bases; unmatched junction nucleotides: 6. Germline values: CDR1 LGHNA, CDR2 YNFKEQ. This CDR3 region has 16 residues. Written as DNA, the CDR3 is TGTGCCAGCAGCTCCAGACTAGCGGGAGGAGCAGATACGCAGTATTTT. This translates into CASSSRLAGGADTQYF.

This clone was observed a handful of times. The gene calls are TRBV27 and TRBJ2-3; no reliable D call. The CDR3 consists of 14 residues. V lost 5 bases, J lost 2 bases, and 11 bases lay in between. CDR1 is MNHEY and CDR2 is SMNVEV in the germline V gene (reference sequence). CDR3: CASSPRGFTDTQYF. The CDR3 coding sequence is TGTGCCAGCAGTCCCCGAGGTTTCACAGATACGCAGTATTTT.

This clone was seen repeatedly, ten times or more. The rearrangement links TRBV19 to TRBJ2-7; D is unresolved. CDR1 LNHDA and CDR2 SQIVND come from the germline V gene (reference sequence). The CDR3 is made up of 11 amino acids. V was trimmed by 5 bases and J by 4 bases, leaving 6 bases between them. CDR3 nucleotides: TGTGCCAGTAGTCAGGCTTACGAGCAGTACTTC. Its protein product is CASSQAYEQYF.

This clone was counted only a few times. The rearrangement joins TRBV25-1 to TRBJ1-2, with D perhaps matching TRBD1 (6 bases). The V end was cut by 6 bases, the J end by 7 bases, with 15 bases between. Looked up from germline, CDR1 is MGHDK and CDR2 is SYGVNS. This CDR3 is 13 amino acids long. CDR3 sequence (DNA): TGTGCCAGCAGCGTTGGAGGGGGTACTGGCTACACCTTC. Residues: CASSVGGGTGYTF.

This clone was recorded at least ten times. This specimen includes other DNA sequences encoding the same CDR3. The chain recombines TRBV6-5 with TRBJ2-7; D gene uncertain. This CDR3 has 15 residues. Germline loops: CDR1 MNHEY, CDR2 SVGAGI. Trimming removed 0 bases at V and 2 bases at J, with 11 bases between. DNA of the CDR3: TGTGCCAGCAGTTACTCGAGTAGCTTGCCCTACGAGCAGTACTTC. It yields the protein CASSYSSSLPYEQYF.

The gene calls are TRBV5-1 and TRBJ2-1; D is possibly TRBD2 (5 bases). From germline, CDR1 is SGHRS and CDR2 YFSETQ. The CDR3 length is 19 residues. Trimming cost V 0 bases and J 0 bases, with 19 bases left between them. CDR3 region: CASSLVSSDWATSYNEQFF. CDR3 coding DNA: TGCGCCAGCAGCTTGGTTTCGTCGGACTGGGCCACCTCCTACAATGAGCAGTTCTTC. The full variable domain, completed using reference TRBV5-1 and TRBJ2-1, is KAGVTQTPRYLIKTRGQQVTLSCSPISGHRSVSWYQQTPGQGLQFLFEYFSETQRNKGNFPGRFSGRQFSNSRSEMNVSTLELGDSALYLCASSLVSSDWATSYNEQFFGPGTRLTVL.

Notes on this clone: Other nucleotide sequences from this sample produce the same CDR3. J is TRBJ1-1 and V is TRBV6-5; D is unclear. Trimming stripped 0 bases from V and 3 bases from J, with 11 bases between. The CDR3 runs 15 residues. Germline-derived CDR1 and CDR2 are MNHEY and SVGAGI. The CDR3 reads CASSYSRTGDTEAFF. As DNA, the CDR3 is TGTGCCAGCAGTTACTCGAGGACCGGGGACACTGAAGCTTTCTTT.

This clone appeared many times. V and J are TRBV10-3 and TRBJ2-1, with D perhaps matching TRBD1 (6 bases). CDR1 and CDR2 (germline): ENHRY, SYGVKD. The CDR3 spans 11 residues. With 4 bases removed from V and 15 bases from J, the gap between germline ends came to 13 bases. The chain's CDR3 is CAISAGQRGFF. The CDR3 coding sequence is TGTGCCATCAGTGCGGGACAACGGGGGTTCTTC.

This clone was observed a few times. For the CDR3, the DNA is TGTGCCAGCAGTCTTACTGAGAACACTGAAGCTTTCTTT. The encoded protein is CASSLTENTEAFF. V gene TRBV6-6 combines with J gene TRBJ1-1, with D uncertain. Trimming removed 5 bases from V and 1 base from J, with 8 bases in between. This CDR3 contains 13 residues. Germline CDR1 reads MNHNY; CDR2 reads SVGAGI (reference sequence).

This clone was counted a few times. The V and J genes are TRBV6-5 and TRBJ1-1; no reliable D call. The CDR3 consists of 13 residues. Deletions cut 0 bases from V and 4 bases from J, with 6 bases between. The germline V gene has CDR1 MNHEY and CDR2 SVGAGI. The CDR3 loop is CASSYSGSTEAFF. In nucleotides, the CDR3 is TGTGCCAGCAGTTACTCCGGGAGCACTGAAGCTTTCTTT.

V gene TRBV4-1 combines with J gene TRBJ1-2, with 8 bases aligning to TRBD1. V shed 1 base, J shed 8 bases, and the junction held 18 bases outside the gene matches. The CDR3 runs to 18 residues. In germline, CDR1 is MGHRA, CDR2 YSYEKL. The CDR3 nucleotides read TGCGCCAGCAGCCAAGTAATGGGTGGGACAGGTGTAAACGGGGGCTACACCTTC. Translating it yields CASSQVMGGTGVNGGYTF.

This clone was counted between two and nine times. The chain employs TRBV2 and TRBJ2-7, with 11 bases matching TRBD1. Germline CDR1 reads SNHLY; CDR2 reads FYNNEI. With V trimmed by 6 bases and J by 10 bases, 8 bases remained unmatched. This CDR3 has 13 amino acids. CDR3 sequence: CASSEGTGGRQYF. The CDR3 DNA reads TGTGCCAGCAGCGAGGGGACAGGGGGTCGCCAGTACTTC.

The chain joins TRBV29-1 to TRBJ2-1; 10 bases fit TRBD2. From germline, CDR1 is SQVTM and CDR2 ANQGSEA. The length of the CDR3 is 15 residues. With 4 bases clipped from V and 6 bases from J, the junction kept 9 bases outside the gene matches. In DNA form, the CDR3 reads TGCAGCGTTGGGAAGGTGGCTAGCGGGAGCAATGAGCAGTTCTTC. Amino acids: CSVGKVASGSNEQFF.

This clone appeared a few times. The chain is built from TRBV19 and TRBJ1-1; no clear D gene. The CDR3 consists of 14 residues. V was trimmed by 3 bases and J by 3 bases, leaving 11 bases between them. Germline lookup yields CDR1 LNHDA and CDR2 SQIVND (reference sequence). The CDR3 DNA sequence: TGTGCCAGTAGTATGACCTGGTTGGACACTGAAGCTTTCTTT. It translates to CASSMTWLDTEAFF.